This T cell receptor (beta chain) was sequenced during a study of beta chain features in type 1 diabetes. Via CD45RO/CCR7/CD25/CD127/CD95/CD27, cells of the CD4+ naive, central memory, regulatory and stem cell-like memory subsets were sorted. The entirety of the isolated RNA underwent reverse transcription, so expressed TCRB transcripts were sequenced. Sequencing was performed with immunoSEQ multiplex PCR; in TCRdb, only in-frame clones are kept and a portion is missing. This sample has more than 150,000 clones, with about an eighth found just once. Sequences were obtained from central memory CD4+ T cells from blood. The sequence derives from a woman aged 18-29 years in good health.

CDR3 sequence reads: CASTLDRGPLNEQFF. In DNA, the CDR3 is TGTGCCAGCACCCTGGACAGGGGTCCTCTCAATGAGCAGTTCTTC. V is TRBV28 and J is TRBJ2-1; TRBD1 matches 9 bases. The CDR3 extends over 15 amino acids. J was trimmed by 6 bases and V by 7 bases; bases with no gene match: 10. The germline V gene has CDR1 MDHEN and CDR2 SYDVKM. Combining the CDR3 with reference TRBV28 and TRBJ2-1 gives the whole variable domain DVKVTQSSRYLVKRTGEKVFLECVQDMDHENMFWYRQDPGLGLRLIYFSYDVKMKEKGDIPEGYSVSREKKERFSLILESASTNQTSMYLCASTLDRGPLNEQFFGPGTRLTVL.